The clone carrying this TCR beta chain was observed many times. No antigen is known for it. The sample belongs to a study of CD8 T cells in ankylosing spondylitis. Study observations and caveats: There was a TCR beta motif, made of several highly homologous variants, that appeared characteristic of ankylosing spondylitis blood.

The CDR3 runs to 15 residues. The germline V gene encodes CDR1 SEHNR and CDR2 FQNEAQ (reference sequence). V dropped 1 base and J dropped 2; count of bases not matched to a gene: 2. One entry per CDR3 protein results from TCRdb running MiXCR on the 5' RACE reads. The sample carries 750,000 to 850,000 distinct CDR3 sequences, over 9.5% recorded once. This sequence originates from a male donor with ankylosing spondylitis. The sample taken for sequencing was blood, either unsorted or a sorted T cell fraction (not recorded which). This chain connects TRBV7-9 to TRBJ2-1; 7 bases are a match to TRBD1. Written as DNA, the CDR3 is TGTGCCAGCAGCTTAGGGGACAGTGCCTACAATGAGCAGTTCTTC. Protein product: CASSLGDSAYNEQFF.